The 3 T cell receptor beta chains given below trace back to one sample, sequenced in a study of T cell responses to AZD1222 COVID-19 vaccine. Some clones are missing from TCRdb's copy, which holds only in-frame ones; the method was immunoSEQ multiplex PCR. The table shows some 160,000 clones, with 80% to 95% occurring only once. The sample was peripheral blood, taken on day 0 of AZD1222 vaccination. These receptors were taken from an adult in good health.

This chain links TRBV4-2 with TRBJ1-1, with TRBD1 matching over 10 bases. The CDR3 runs to 18 residues. Germline-derived CDR1 and CDR2 are LGHNA and YNFKEQ. V was clipped by 0 bases and J by 1 base; unmatched bases: 8. The CDR3 loop is CASSQDRGTGVPNTEAFF. For the CDR3, the DNA is TGTGCCAGCAGCCAAGATAGGGGGACAGGGGTCCCGAACACTGAAGCTTTCTTT.

V usage is TRBV27 and J usage is TRBJ1-2; D gene uncertain. Germline CDR1 reads MNHEY; CDR2 reads SMNVEV (reference sequence). Trimming removed 7 bases at V and 0 bases at J, with 12 bases between. This CDR3 is built from 14 residues. Written as DNA, the CDR3 is TGTGCCAGCATGGCCGTCAGTACTAACTATGGCTACACCTTC. Translated, it gives CASMAVSTNYGYTF.

The V gene is TRBV12-3 or TRBV12-4, the J gene TRBJ2-7; no clear D. Trimming removed 6 bases from V and 5 bases from J, with 8 bases in between. The CDR3 length is 11 residues. The CDR3 reads CASSRLDEQYF. Written as DNA, the CDR3 is TGTGCCAGCAGCCGTCTAGACGAGCAGTACTTC.